What follows is one TCR beta chain and its context. Its antigen is still unknown. The immunoSEQ assay was version 4, run in survey mode. TCRdb's copy holds only in-frame clones and misses some; the assay was immunoSEQ multiplex PCR. Of about 36,000 clones listed, 85% to 90% are singletons. The sample belongs to a study of persistence of HIV-infected CD4 T cells. Cells were stimulated with overlapping HIV-1 Gag 15-mer peptides. CD40L-negative CD69-negative CD45RO-high memory CD4+ T cells were sorted as populations depleted of antigen-responding cells. CDR1 and CDR2 from the germline V gene are LGHDT and YNNKEL (reference sequence). Losses at the gene ends were 5 bases for V and 0 bases for J; bases not matched to a gene: 10. CDR3 length: 17 amino acids.

This material consisted of cultured CD4+ T cells from PBMCs, taken from a patient who received antiretroviral therapy. The sequence was collected from an adult with HIV. The donor label of this sample is uncertain. The rearrangement joins TRBV3-1 (or the pseudogene TRBV3-2) to TRBJ1-3; 7 positions agree with TRBD1. The CDR3 region has the DNA TGTGCCAGCAGCTCAGCTGACAGGGTCTTCTCTGGAAACACCATATATTTT. Residues: CASSSADRVFSGNTIYF.